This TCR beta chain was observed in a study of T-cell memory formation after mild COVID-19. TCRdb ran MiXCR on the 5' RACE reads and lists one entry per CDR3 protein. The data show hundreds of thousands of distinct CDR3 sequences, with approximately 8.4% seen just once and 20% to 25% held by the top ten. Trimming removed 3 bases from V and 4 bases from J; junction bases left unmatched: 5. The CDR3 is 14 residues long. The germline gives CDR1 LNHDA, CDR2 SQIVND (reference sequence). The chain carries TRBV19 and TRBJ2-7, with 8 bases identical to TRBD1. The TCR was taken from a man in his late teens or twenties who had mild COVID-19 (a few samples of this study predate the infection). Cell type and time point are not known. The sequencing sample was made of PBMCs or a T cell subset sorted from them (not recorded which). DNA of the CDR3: TGTGCCAGTAGTATTTCGCAGGGGGCGTACGAGCAGTACTTC. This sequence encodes CASSISQGAYEQYF.